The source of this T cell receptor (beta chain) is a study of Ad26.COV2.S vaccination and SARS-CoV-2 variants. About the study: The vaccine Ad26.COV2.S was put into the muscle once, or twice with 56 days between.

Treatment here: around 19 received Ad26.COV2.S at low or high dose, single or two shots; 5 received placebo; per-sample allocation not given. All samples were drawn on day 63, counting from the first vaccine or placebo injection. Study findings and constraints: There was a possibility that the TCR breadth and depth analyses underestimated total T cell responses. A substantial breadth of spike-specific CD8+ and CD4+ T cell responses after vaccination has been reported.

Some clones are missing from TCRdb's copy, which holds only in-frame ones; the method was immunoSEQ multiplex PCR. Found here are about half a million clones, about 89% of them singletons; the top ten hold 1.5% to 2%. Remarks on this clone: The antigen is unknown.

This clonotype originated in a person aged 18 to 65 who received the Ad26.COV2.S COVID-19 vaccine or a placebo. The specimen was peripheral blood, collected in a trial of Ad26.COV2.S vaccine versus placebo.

For the CDR3, the DNA is TGTGCCAGCTCACCAACAAGCGGTCCGTACCAAGAGACCCAGTACTTC. Protein sequence: CASSPTSGPYQETQYF. The J gene is TRBJ2-5, the V gene TRBV18; TRBD2 might be the D (5 bases). V was pared by 2 bases and J by 0 bases, with 13 bases between. This CDR3 spans 16 amino acids. The germline CDR1 and CDR2 sequences are KGHSH and LQKENI.